The 9 T cell receptor beta chains given below trace back to one sample, sequenced in a study of T cell changes during pregnancy in multiple sclerosis (dated by TCRdb to about 2019). Library creation used the immunoSEQ multiplex PCR assay. TCRdb's version of the immuneACCESS table is confined to in-frame rearrangements and falls short of the full clone set. An unresolved V gene accounts for under half of the shortfall where checked; the remainder is of unknown origin. The sample table lists approximately 25,000 clones, around 89% of them with a count of one. The top ten clones comprise around 0.74% of the sample. The source material was CD4+ T cells from peripheral blood mononuclear cells, sampled in the first trimester of pregnancy. Every receptor here comes from a female donor in good health, enrolled as a control in a pregnancy study.

The chain employs TRBV11-2 and TRBJ2-5; TRBD2 might be the D (5 bases). V lost 4 bases and J 5 bases, leaving 17 bases between the germline ends. Germline CDR1 reads SGHAT; CDR2 reads FQNNGV. This CDR3 has 15 amino acids. The CDR3 loop is CASSSRPRGGETQYF. The DNA for the CDR3 is TGTGCCAGCAGCTCCCGTCCTAGAGGCGGGGAGACCCAGTACTTC.

The chain has TRBV4-1 and TRBJ2-2; 15 bases map to TRBD2. This CDR3 spans 20 amino acids. The junction had 12 bases not matched to a gene; V was cut back by 3 bases and J by 4 bases. Germline V gene sequence: CDR1 MGHRA, CDR2 YSYEKL. The CDR3: CASSHRGLAGGKRATGELFF. The DNA for the CDR3 is TGCGCCAGCAGCCATCGCGGACTAGCGGGAGGGAAGAGGGCCACCGGGGAGCTGTTTTTT.

The rearrangement links TRBV14 to TRBJ2-7, with TRBD2 matching over 9 bases. The V gene end was trimmed by 5 bases and the J gene end by 5 bases; junction bases not matched to a gene: 7. Germline-derived CDR1 and CDR2 are SGHDN and FVKESK. CDR3 length equals 14 residues. This CDR3 is CASSGRAGGNEQYF. CDR3 nucleotides: TGTGCCAGCAGCGGGAGAGCGGGAGGTAACGAGCAGTACTTC.

This chain joins TRBV9 and TRBJ2-5; TRBD1 agrees at 8 bases. The V gene's germline CDR1 is SGDLS and CDR2 YYNGEE. The junction had 4 bases not matched to a gene; V was cut back by 0 bases and J by 6 bases. This CDR3 is built from 14 residues. The CDR3 coding sequence is TGTGCCAGCAGCGTAGAAGGACAGGGTCAGACCCAGTACTTC. Residues: CASSVEGQGQTQYF.

The chain has TRBV20-1 and TRBJ2-5; perhaps TRBD2 as D (5 bases). In germline, CDR1 is DFQATT, CDR2 SNEGSKA (reference sequence). V lost 1 base and J 5 bases, leaving 5 bases between the germline ends. The CDR3 sequence is 11 residues long. Here the CDR3 reads CSARGGETQYF. The CDR3 nucleotides read TGCAGTGCTAGAGGAGGGGAGACCCAGTACTTC.

The chain joins TRBV5-1 to TRBJ2-7; 14 nucleotides match TRBD2. V lost 4 bases to trimming and J lost 2 bases; unmatched junction nucleotides: 2. CDR1 is SGHRS and CDR2 is YFSETQ in the germline V gene. This CDR3 is built from 15 residues. The CDR3 sequence is CASSPGLAGAYEQYF. As DNA, the CDR3 is TGCGCCAGCAGCCCGGGACTAGCGGGGGCCTACGAGCAGTACTTC.

The rearrangement uses TRBV6-5 and TRBJ1-2; TRBD1 matches 8 bases. The CDR3 has 14 amino acids. Germline loops: CDR1 MNHEY, CDR2 SVGAGI. The V gene end was trimmed by 3 bases and the J gene end by 4 bases; junction bases not matched to a gene: 4. CDR3 residues: CASSYSDRAYGYTF. In DNA form, the CDR3 reads TGTGCCAGCAGTTATTCGGACAGGGCCTATGGCTACACCTTC.

The rearrangement links TRBV5-1 to TRBJ2-3; unclear D gene. V was trimmed by 0 bases and J by 3 bases, leaving 5 bases between them. CDR1 SGHRS and CDR2 YFSETQ come from the germline V gene. This CDR3 contains 13 residues. This chain's CDR3 is CASSLVPTDTQYF. CDR3 in DNA: TGCGCCAGCAGCTTGGTCCCGACAGATACGCAGTATTTT.

This clone is a singleton in its sample. The rearrangement uses TRBV7-2 and TRBJ1-2, with D possibly TRBD1 on 6 matching bases. CDR3 size: 13 residues. From germline, CDR1 is SGHTA and CDR2 FQGNSA. Trimming left V 8 bases short and J 5 bases short, with 15 bases between. The CDR3 region is CASAAYRAYGYTF. As DNA, the CDR3 is TGTGCCAGCGCTGCCTACAGGGCATATGGCTACACCTTC.